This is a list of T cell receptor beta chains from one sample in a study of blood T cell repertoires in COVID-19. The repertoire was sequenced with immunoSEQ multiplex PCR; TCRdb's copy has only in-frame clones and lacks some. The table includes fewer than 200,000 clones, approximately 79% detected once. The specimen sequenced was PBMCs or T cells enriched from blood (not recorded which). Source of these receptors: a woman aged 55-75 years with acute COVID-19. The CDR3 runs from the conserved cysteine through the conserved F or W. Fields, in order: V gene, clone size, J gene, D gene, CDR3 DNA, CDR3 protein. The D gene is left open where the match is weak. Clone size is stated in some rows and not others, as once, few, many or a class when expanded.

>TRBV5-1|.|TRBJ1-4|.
TGCGCCAGCAGCTCGGATGGGGGAGGAAAACTGTTTTTT
CASSSDGGGKLFF
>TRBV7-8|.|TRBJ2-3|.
TGTGCCAGCAGCCCCTTCACAGATACGCAGTATTTT
CASSPFTDTQYF
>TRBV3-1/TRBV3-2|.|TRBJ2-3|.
TGTGCCAGCAGCCCGGGCACTGGAGGCACGCAGTATTTT
CASSPGTGGTQYF
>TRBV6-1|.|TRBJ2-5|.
TGTGCCAGCAGTGAAGTCCCGATGGCTCAAGAGGCCCAGTACTTC
CASSEVPMAQEAQYF
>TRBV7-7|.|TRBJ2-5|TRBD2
TGTGCCAGCAGCCCCCAGTTAGCGGGAGGATATGAGACCCAGTACTTC
CASSPQLAGGYETQYF
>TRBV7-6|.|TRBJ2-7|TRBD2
TGTGCCAGCAGCTCATTGGCCGGGACTAGAGAATCCGAGCAGTACTTC
CASSSLAGTRESEQYF
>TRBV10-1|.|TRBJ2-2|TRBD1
TGCGCCAGCGGGACAGGAAACACCGGGGAGCTGTTTTTT
CASGTGNTGELFF
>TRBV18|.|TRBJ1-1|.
TGTGCCAGCTCAGTACGAGGGACTTCGAACACTGAAGCTTTCTTT
CASSVRGTSNTEAFF
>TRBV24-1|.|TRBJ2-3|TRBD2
TGTGCCACCAGTGAACCAGCGGGGCCCTCAGATACGCAGTATTTT
CATSEPAGPSDTQYF
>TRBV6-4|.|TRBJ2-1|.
TGTGCCAGCAGCCCACGGGAGATAAGTGAGCAGTTCTTC
CASSPREISEQFF
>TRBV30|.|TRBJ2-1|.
TGTGCCTGGGCCCGGGGAGTCTTCAATGAGCAGTTCTTC
CAWARGVFNEQFF
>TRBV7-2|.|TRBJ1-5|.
TGTGCCAGCAGCCAAGGACACATCGTACCTCAGCCCCAGCATTTT
CASSQGHIVPQPQHF
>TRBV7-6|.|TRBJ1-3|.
TGTGCCAGCAGCTTAGATCGTTTATCTAGCTCTGGAAACACCATATATTTT
CASSLDRLSSSGNTIYF
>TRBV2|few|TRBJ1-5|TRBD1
TGTGCCAGCAGTGGAGGGGGCGCGGAGCCCCAGCATTTT
CASSGGGAEPQHF
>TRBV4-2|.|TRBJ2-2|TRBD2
TGTGCCAGCAGCCAAGAGACTAGCGGGGCTACCGGGGAGCTGTTTTTT
CASSQETSGATGELFF
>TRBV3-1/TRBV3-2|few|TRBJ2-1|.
TGTGCCAGCAGCCAAGGAGGGAGAGGGCCTAAGAATGAGCAGTTCTTC
CASSQGGRGPKNEQFF
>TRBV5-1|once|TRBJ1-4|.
TGCGCCAGCAGCGCCTCGACAGGCAGTAATGAAAAACTGTTTTTT
CASSASTGSNEKLFF
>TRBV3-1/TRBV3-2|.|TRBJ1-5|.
TGTGCCAGCAGCCAAGACGCGACAGCGAATCAGCCCCAGCATTTT
CASSQDATANQPQHF
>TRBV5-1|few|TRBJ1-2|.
TGCGCCAGCAGCACCACAGGGCAGCCAGGGATAGGCTACACCTTC
CASSTTGQPGIGYTF
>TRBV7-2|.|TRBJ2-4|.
TGTGCCAGCAGCAATCAGGGGGGATCAGCCAAAAACATTCAGTACTTC
CASSNQGGSAKNIQYF
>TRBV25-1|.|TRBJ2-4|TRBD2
TGTGCCAGCAGTGATTGGGAGGGCCCAGGGAACATTCAGTACTTC
CASSDWEGPGNIQYF
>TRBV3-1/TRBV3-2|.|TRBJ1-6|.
TGTGCCAGCAGCCAAGAGGGGGCCCTCTGGGATTCACCCCTCCACTTT
CASSQEGALWDSPLHF
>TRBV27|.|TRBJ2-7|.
TGTGCCAGTCGGGCAGGGTCCGGCTACGAGCAGTACTTC
CASRAGSGYEQYF
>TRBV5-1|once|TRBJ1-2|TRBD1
TGCGCCAGCAGCTCGGGGACAGTCCATGGTGGCTACACCTTC
CASSSGTVHGGYTF
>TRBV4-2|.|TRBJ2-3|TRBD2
TGTGCCAGCAGCCAAGATCGGCGAGCGGGGGGGCAAGATACGCAGTATTTT
CASSQDRRAGGQDTQYF
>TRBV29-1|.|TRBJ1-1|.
TGCAGCGTTGGGAGTATGATGAACACTGAAGCTTTCTTT
CSVGSMMNTEAFF
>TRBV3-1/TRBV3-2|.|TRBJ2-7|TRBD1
TGTGCCAGCAGCCCGCCGACAGGGTCCTACGAGCAGTACTTC
CASSPPTGSYEQYF
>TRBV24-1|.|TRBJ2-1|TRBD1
TGTGCCACCAGTGATTTCATGGGACAGGGCCGCAATGAGCAGTTCTTC
CATSDFMGQGRNEQFF
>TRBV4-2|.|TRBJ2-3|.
TGTGCCAGCAGCGGACTCGGAGATTCCACAGATACGCAGTATTTT
CASSGLGDSTDTQYF
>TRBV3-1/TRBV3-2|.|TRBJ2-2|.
TGTGCCAGCAGCCAAGTTGCGCCCGGGGAGCTGTTTTTT
CASSQVAPGELFF
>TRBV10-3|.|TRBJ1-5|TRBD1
TGTGCCATCAGTCTACAGGGGGGTGGCAATCAGCCCCAGCATTTT
CAISLQGGGNQPQHF
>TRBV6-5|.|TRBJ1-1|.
TGTGCCAGCAGTTTCTCGGGTCGGCGTAGAGGAGAAGCTTTCTTT
CASSFSGRRRGEAFF
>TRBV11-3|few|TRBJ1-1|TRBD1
TGTGCCAGCAACTCGGGGACAGGGCCCGAAGCTTTCTTT
CASNSGTGPEAFF
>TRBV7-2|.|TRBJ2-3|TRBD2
TGTGCCAGCACCTTCGGGACTAGCGGAGATACGCAGTATTTT
CASTFGTSGDTQYF
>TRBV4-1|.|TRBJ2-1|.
TGCGCCAGCAGCCAAGGGCGGTTGGTTGAGCAGTTCTTC
CASSQGRLVEQFF
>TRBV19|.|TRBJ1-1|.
TGTGCCTCTCTGCGGGGCCTAGAAGCTTTCTTT
CASLRGLEAFF
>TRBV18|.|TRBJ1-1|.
TGTGCCAGCTCACCGGTGACCGGGACACTAAACACTGAAGCTTTCTTT
CASSPVTGTLNTEAFF
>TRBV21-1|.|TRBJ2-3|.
TGTGCCAGCAGCAGACTCCCGGGAATGAAAGATACGCAGTATTTT
CASSRLPGMKDTQYF
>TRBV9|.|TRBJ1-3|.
TGTGCCAGCAGCGTAGAATCGACAGCCACTGGAAACACCATATATTTT
CASSVESTATGNTIYF
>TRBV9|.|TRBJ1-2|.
TGTGCCAGCAGCGGGTTTTATGGACAGAACTATGGCTACACCTTC
CASSGFYGQNYGYTF
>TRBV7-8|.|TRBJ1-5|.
TGTGCCAGCAGCTTAGGCAGGGATCCTTATCAGCCCCAGCATTTT
CASSLGRDPYQPQHF
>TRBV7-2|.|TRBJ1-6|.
TGTGCCAGCAGCTTCCCGGACAGACTTAATTCACCCCTCCACTTT
CASSFPDRLNSPLHF
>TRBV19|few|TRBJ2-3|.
TGTGCCAGTAGTCCCGGGGAGGGGGCAGATACGCAGTATTTT
CASSPGEGADTQYF
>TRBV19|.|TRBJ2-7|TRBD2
TGTGCCAGTAGTATCCCCCCACTAGCGGGGCTTTCCTACGAGCAGTACTTC
CASSIPPLAGLSYEQYF
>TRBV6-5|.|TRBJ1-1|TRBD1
TGTGCCAGCAGTCCTCCGGGACAGGGGGCAAAAGCTTTCTTT
CASSPPGQGAKAFF